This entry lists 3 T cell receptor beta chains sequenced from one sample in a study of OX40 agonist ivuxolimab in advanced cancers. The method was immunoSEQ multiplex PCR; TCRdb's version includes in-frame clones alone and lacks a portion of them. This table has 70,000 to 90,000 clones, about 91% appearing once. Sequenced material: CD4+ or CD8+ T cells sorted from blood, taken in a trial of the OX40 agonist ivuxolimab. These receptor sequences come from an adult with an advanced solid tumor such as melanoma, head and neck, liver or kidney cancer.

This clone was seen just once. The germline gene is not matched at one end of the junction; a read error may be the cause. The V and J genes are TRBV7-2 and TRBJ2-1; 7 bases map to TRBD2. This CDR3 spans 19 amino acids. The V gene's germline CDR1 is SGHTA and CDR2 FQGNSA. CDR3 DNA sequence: TGTGCCAGCAGCCTAGCCCTGCACGGGGGGTACCTATCCTACAATGAGCAGTTCTTC. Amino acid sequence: CASSLALHGGYLSYNEQFF.

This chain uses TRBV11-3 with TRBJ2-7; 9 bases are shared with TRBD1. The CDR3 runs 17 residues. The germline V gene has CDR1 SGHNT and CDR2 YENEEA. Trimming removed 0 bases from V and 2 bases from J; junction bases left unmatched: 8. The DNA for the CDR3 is TGTGCCAGCAGCTTAGAGTCTCCGGGACAGGGTCCCTACGAGCAGTACTTC. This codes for CASSLESPGQGPYEQYF.

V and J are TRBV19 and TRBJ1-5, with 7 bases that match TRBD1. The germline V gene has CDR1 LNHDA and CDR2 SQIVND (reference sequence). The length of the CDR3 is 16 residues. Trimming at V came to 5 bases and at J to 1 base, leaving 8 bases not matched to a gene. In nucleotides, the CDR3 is TGTGCCAGTAGTGACAACAGGGGTATGAGCAATCAGCCCCAGCATTTT. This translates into CASSDNRGMSNQPQHF.